This TCR beta chain derives from a study of blood T cell repertoires in COVID-19. Study background: Samples came from the United States, Italy and Spain, spanning acute and convalescent COVID-19. Nucleic acid was either cDNA or gDNA, and it came from T cells, B-cell-depleted T cells, or PBMCs.

In germline, CDR1 is SEHNR, CDR2 FQNEAQ (reference sequence). CDR3 length equals 14 residues. Trimming removed 6 bases at V and 0 bases at J, with 9 bases between. Original methodology: Estimation of nucleated cell counts relied on the amplification of reference gene primers. Sequencing used immunoSEQ multiplex PCR; TCRdb keeps in-frame clones, though not all of them. That table supplies the V and J calls and clone size; D and trimming were determined from the DNA. The sample holds 95,000 to 150,000 clones, roughly 77% seen once. The TCR comes from a man in his sixties with active or convalescent COVID-19. The sequenced sample was peripheral blood. V gene TRBV7-9 combines with J gene TRBJ1-3; the D is unclear. In DNA form, the CDR3 reads TGTGCCAGCAGACCCCAGGCCTCTGGAAACACCATATATTTT. It codes for CASRPQASGNTIYF.